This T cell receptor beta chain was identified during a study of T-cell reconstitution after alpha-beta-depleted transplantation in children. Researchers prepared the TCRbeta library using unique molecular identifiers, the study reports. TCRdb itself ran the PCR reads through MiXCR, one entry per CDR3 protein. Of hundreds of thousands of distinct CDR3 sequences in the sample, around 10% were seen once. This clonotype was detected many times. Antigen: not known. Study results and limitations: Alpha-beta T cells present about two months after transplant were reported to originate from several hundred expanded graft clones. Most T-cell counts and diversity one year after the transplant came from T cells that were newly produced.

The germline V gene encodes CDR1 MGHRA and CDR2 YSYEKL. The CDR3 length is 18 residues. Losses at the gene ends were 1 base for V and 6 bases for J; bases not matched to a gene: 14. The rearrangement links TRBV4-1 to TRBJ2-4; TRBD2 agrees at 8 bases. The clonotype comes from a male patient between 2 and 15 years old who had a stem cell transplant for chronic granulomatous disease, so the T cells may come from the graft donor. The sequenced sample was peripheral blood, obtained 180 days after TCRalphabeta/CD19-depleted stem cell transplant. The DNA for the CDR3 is TGCGCCAGCAGCCAAGGTCTAGCAAGCGGGGGTAGCGTAAACATTCAGTACTTC. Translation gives CASSQGLASGGSVNIQYF.